The 14 T cell receptor beta chains below all came from one sample that was sequenced in a study of cytomegalovirus exposure and HLA in healthy donors. Amplification used 60 Vbeta primers and 13 Jbeta primers. Only in-frame clones appear in the TCRdb table, and some are missing; sequencing was by immunoSEQ multiplex PCR. Of about 170,000 clones listed, roughly 73% are singletons. Sequencing was done on a sample of PBMCs. These receptors were taken from a female donor in good health and CMV-seronegative.

The rearrangement joins TRBV10-2 to TRBJ2-2; 7 nucleotides align to TRBD2. V gave up 0 bases and J gave up 0 bases; unmatched junction bases: 1. The CDR3 is made up of 16 amino acids. CDR1 WSHSY and CDR2 SAAADI come from the germline V gene. The CDR3 DNA is TGCGCCAGCAGTGAGTCCAGCGGGGCGAACACCGGGGAGCTGTTTTTT. This gives the protein CASSESSGANTGELFF.

The chain employs TRBV5-6 and TRBJ1-1; the D is unclear. Trimming took off 1 base at V and 0 bases at J, with 7 bases between the two ends. In germline, CDR1 is SGHDT, CDR2 YYEEEE. The CDR3 contains 14 residues. CDR3 bases: TGTGCCAGCAGCTTGTTTACAGTGAACACTGAAGCTTTCTTT. It encodes CASSLFTVNTEAFF.

A few counts support this clone. The chain is built from TRBV9 and TRBJ2-2; TRBD2 is a possible D gene (7 bases). The V gene's germline CDR1 is SGDLS and CDR2 YYNGEE. This CDR3 comprises 18 residues. V was trimmed by 0 bases and J by 0 bases, leaving 15 bases between them. The DNA for the CDR3 is TGTGCCAGCAGCGTAGCTTTAAGGGGGGGCACGAACACCGGGGAGCTGTTTTTT. Translating it yields CASSVALRGGTNTGELFF.

The gene calls are TRBV6-1 and TRBJ2-6, with 11 bases lining up with TRBD2. V dropped 6 bases and J dropped 2; count of bases not matched to a gene: 9. The CDR3 is made up of 18 amino acids. Looked up from germline, CDR1 is MNHNS and CDR2 is SASEGT. The CDR3 is CASRESSGGATGANVLTF. The CDR3 DNA follows: TGTGCCAGCAGAGAAAGTAGCGGGGGGGCTACTGGGGCCAACGTCCTGACTTTC.

The chain carries TRBV5-1 and TRBJ2-3; 9 positions match TRBD2. The germline CDR1 and CDR2 sequences are SGHRS and YFSETQ. The CDR3 has 16 amino acids. V trimming: 0 bases; J trimming: 7 bases; junction bases outside the gene matches: 9. As DNA, the CDR3 is TGCGCCAGCAGCTTGGATGCGGGGGGGGCCGAACATACGCAGTATTTT. Protein sequence: CASSLDAGGAEHTQYF.

The chain recombines TRBV14 with TRBJ2-7; the D gene is possibly TRBD1 (6 bases). Per germline, CDR1 SGHDN and CDR2 FVKESK. This CDR3 spans 15 amino acids. The germline V and J ends were trimmed by 4 bases and 3 bases, with 16 bases remaining between them. The CDR3 bases are TGTGCCAGCAGCCCCCTCCAGGGGATTATCTACGAGCAGTACTTC. It is translated as CASSPLQGIIYEQYF.

The chain employs TRBV7-8 and TRBJ2-2, with TRBD1 matching over 7 bases. Germline V gene lookup returns CDR1 SGHVS and CDR2 FQNEAQ. CDR3 length equals 16 residues. V dropped 3 bases and J dropped 3; count of bases not matched to a gene: 7. The CDR3 reads CASSFSRDRYTGELFF. CDR3 DNA: TGTGCCAGCAGCTTTAGCCGGGACAGATACACCGGGGAGCTGTTTTTT.

This chain joins TRBV4-3 and TRBJ1-1; 8 nucleotides match TRBD1. V was pared by 0 bases and J by 5 bases, with 5 bases of the junction left unmatched. The CDR3 contains 15 residues. The germline V gene encodes CDR1 LGHNA and CDR2 YSLEER. This chain's CDR3 is CASSQDQGAGTEAFF. The CDR3 coding sequence is TGCGCCAGCAGCCAAGATCAGGGGGCCGGAACTGAAGCTTTCTTT.

The chain recombines TRBV10-3 with TRBJ2-2; 15 bases match TRBD2. The CDR3 spans 18 residues. The trim removed 5 bases at V and 3 bases at J, leaving 7 bases unmatched. Germline V CDR1 and CDR2: ENHRY, SYGVKD. The CDR3: CAISPRTSGRADTGELFF. The CDR3 region has the DNA TGTGCCATCAGTCCCCGGACTAGCGGGAGGGCCGACACCGGGGAGCTGTTTTTT.

The chain has TRBV5-1 and TRBJ2-1; 10 bases are a match to TRBD2. Looked up from germline, CDR1 is SGHRS and CDR2 is YFSETQ. CDR3 size: 16 residues. The V and J ends lost 5 bases and 0 bases, in that order; junction bases with no gene match: 5. This CDR3 reads CASSYTSGDSYNEQFF. In DNA, the CDR3 is TGCGCCAGCAGTTACACTAGCGGGGACTCCTACAATGAGCAGTTCTTC.

The chain links TRBV6-5 to TRBJ1-1; D gene unclear. V lost 6 bases to trimming and J lost 5 bases, with 19 bases between them. Germline CDR1 is MNHEY and CDR2 is SVGAGI. The CDR3 is 15 residues long. CDR3 protein: CASRYLSGQGTEAFF. DNA for the CDR3: TGTGCCAGCAGGTACCTTAGCGGGCAAGGGACTGAAGCTTTCTTT.

The V gene is TRBV6-5, the J gene TRBJ2-1; perhaps TRBD2 as D (6 bases). The germline V and J ends were trimmed by 0 bases and 7 bases, with 7 bases remaining between them. CDR3 size: 13 residues. CDR1 is MNHEY, CDR2 SVGAGI, per germline. CDR3 bases: TGTGCCAGCAGTTACTCGGAGGGGAATGAGCAGTTCTTC. It is translated as CASSYSEGNEQFF.

The chain carries TRBV7-3 and TRBJ1-1; no definite D call. V dropped 2 bases and J dropped 1 base, with 8 bases sitting between them. The CDR3 runs 14 residues. Germline-derived CDR1 and CDR2 are SGHTA and FQGTGA. CDR3 region: CASSLSNRNTEAFF. CDR3 bases: TGTGCCAGCAGCTTATCGAATAGGAACACTGAAGCTTTCTTT. Full variable domain (remainder filled in from reference TRBV7-3 and TRBJ1-1): GAGVSQTPSNKVTEKGKYVELRCDPISGHTALYWYRQSLGQGPEFLIYFQGTGAADDSGLPNDRFFAVRPEGSVSTLKIQRTERGDSAVYLCASSLSNRNTEAFFGQGTRLTVV.

This chain connects TRBV5-4 to TRBJ1-1; D is uncertain. There are 12 residues in the CDR3. The V gene's germline CDR1 is SGHNT and CDR2 YYREEE (reference sequence). V lost 3 bases and J lost 8, with 11 bases in between. The CDR3: CASSSLFTEAFF. The DNA for the CDR3 is TGTGCCAGCAGCTCTCTCTTTACAGAAGCTTTCTTT.